This TCR beta chain was observed in a study of blood T cell repertoires in COVID-19. In the study overall: Acute-phase and convalescent COVID-19 samples originated in the United States, Italy and Spain. T cells, B-cell-depleted T cells, or PBMCs supplied cDNA or gDNA.

Per the study methods: Researchers report that nucleated cell counts were estimated from reference gene primer amplification. Repertoires were generated with immunoSEQ multiplex PCR, while TCRdb's copy carries only in-frame clones and drops some. V and J calls and clone size are copied from that table; D and trimming were computed from the DNA. The table lists about 69,000 clones, roughly four fifths of them singletons. Germline V gene data show CDR1 as WNHNN and CDR2 as SYGVQD (reference sequence). V lost 6 bases, J lost 4 bases, and 9 bases stayed unmatched. The CDR3 is 15 residues long. The V gene is TRBV10-1, the J gene TRBJ1-5, with TRBD1 matching over 7 bases. This sequence was found in a woman aged 80 or over with acute or convalescent COVID-19. The sequencing input was peripheral blood. CDR3: CASSDGTEVNQPQHF. In DNA, the CDR3 is TGCGCCAGCAGCGACGGGACAGAAGTTAATCAGCCCCAGCATTTT.